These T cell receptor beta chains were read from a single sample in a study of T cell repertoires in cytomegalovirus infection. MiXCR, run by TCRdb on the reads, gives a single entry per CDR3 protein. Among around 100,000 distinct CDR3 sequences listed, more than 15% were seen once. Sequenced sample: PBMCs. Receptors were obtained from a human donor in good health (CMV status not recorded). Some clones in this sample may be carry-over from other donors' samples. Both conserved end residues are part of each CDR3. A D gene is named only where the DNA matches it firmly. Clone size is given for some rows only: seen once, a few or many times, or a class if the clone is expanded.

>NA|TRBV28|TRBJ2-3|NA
TGTGCCAGCAGTCTTGGGGTGGGGGAAGATACGCAGTATTTT
CASSLGVGEDTQYF
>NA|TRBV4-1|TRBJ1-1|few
TGTGCCAGCAGCCAAGATTTTCGGCAGGGCAACACTGAAGCTTTCTTT
CASSQDFRQGNTEAFF
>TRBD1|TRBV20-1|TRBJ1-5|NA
TGCAGTGCTTTCACCGGGACAGCAAGCAATCAGCCCCAGCATTTT
CSAFTGTASNQPQHF
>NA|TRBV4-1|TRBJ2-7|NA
TGCGCCAGCAGTTCAGAGGGGGGTTGGACCTACGAGCAGTACTTC
CASSSEGGWTYEQYF
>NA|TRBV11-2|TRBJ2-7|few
TGTGCCAGCAGCTTAGATTTGGGGGGCGGTATTCACTCCTACGAGCAGTACTTC
CASSLDLGGGIHSYEQYF
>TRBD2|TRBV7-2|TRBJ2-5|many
TGTGCCAGCAGCCGAGAGCGGGGGCCAGAGACCCAGTACTTC
CASSRERGPETQYF
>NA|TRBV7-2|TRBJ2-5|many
TGTGCCAGCAGCTTAGTTCGGGGCTTGGAGACCCAGTACTTC
CASSLVRGLETQYF
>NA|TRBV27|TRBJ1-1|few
TGTGCCAGCAGTTCCCGGGTGTTGGCCACTGAAGCTTTCTTT
CASSSRVLATEAFF
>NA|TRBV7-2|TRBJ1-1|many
TGTGCCAGCAGCCCCGGGCCTACCTTGAGCACTGAAGCTTTCTTT
CASSPGPTLSTEAFF
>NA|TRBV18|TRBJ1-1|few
TGTGCCAGCTCACCTGGTTATGGTTACAGTGAAGCTTTCTTT
CASSPGYGYSEAFF
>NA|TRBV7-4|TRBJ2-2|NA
TGTGCCAGCCGGGGACGGACCGGGGAGCTGTTTTTT
CASRGRTGELFF
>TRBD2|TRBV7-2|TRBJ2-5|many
TGTGCCAGCAGCCTAAACCCCCCGACTAGCGGGGGGATCCAAGAGACCCAGTACTTC
CASSLNPPTSGGIQETQYF
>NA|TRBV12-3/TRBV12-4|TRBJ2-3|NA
TGTGCCAGCAGTTTTGGGACTCCCGAGGGCACAGATACGCAGTATTTT
CASSFGTPEGTDTQYF
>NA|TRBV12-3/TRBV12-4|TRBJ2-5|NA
TGTGCCAGCAGTTCAGGACAGTTTGAGACCCAGTACTTC
CASSSGQFETQYF
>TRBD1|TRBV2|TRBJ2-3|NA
TGTGCCAGCACCCGGGACAGTAGCACAGATACGCAGTATTTT
CASTRDSSTDTQYF
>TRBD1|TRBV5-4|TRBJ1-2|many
TGTGCCAGCAGCTTGACCGGGACAGGGCAAGGCTACACCTTC
CASSLTGTGQGYTF
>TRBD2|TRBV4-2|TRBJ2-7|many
TGTGCCAGCAGCCAAGGCGGGGGGGCGTCGTACGAGCAGTACTTC
CASSQGGGASYEQYF
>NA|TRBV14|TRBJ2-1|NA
TGTGCCAGCAGCCAAGACTTAGCCAGGGACTACAATGAGCAGTTCTTC
CASSQDLARDYNEQFF
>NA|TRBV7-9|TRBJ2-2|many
TGTGCCAGCAGCTCACCCGGTGAGGCCGGGGAGCTGTTTTTT
CASSSPGEAGELFF
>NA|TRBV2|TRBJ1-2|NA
TGTGCCAGCGGGACGGCGTATGGCTACACCTTC
CASGTAYGYTF
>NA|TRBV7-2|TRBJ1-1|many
TGTGCCAGCAGCTTGCAGGGGTTGTCCACTGAAGCTTTCTTT
CASSLQGLSTEAFF
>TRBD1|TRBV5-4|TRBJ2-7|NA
TGTGCCAGCAGCACAGGTTTGAGGGGGCGGAACTACGAGCAGTACTTC
CASSTGLRGRNYEQYF
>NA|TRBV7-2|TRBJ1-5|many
TGTGCCAGCAGCTCAGTTTATAGCAATCAGCCCCAGCATTTT
CASSSVYSNQPQHF
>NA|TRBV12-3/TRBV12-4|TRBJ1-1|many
TGTGCCAGCAGCCTAAATCCAGGGACCACTGAAGCTTTCTTT
CASSLNPGTTEAFF
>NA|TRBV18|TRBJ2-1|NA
TGTGCCAGCTCACCCTCACGGACCTACAATGAGCAGTTCTTC
CASSPSRTYNEQFF
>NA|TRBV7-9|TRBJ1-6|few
TGTGCCAGCCTCCCCAGGTCCTATAATTCACCCCTCCACTTT
CASLPRSYNSPLHF
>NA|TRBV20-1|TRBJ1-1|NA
TGCAGTGCTAGAGATCGAGAGAACACTGAAGCTTTCTTT
CSARDRENTEAFF
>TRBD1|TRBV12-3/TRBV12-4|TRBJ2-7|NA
TGTGCCAGCAGGGAAGCCGGGACAGACTACGAGCAGTACTTC
CASREAGTDYEQYF
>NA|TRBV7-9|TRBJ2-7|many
TGTGCCAGCAGCCCCGCAACCTACGAGCAGTACTTC
CASSPATYEQYF
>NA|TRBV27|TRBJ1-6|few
TGTGCCAGCAGTTTGGCCCTCAGGGTTAGCTCCTATAATTCACCCCTCCACTTT
CASSLALRVSSYNSPLHF
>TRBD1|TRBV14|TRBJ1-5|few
TGTGCCAGCCCCGCGAAGGGACAGGGGCACAATCAGCCCCAGCATTTT
CASPAKGQGHNQPQHF
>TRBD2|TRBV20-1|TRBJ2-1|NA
TGCAGTGCTAGAGATCGACGGGGAGGGGATGAGCAGTTCTTC
CSARDRRGGDEQFF
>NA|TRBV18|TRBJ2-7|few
TGTGCCAGCTCACCACCTTATAGAACGGGACCGCTCTCCGACGAGCAGTACTTC
CASSPPYRTGPLSDEQYF
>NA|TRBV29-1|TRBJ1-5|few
TGCAGCGCGCTCCCGGAGGTCGGTCAGCCCCAGCATTTT
CSALPEVGQPQHF
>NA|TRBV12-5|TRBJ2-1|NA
TGTGCTAGTGGACCACGGGGGACCATATACAATGAGCAGTTCTTC
CASGPRGTIYNEQFF
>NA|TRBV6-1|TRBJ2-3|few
TGTGCCAGCAGTGCAACAGGGCTTGATACGCAGTATTTT
CASSATGLDTQYF
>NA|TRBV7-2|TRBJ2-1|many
TGTGCCAGCAGCGCCCTGGCTAGTCAGCACAATGAGCAGTTCTTC
CASSALASQHNEQFF
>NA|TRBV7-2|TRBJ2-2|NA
TGTGCCAGCAGCTCCGCTGGAGGCGGGCTGTTTTTT
CASSSAGGGLFF
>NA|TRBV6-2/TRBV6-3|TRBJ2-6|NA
TGTGCCAGCATTTCGGGCGGCCACTCTGGGGCCAACGTCCTGACTTTC
CASISGGHSGANVLTF
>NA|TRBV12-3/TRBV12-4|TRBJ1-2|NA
TGTGCCAGCACGGCAGGGAACAACTATGGCTACACCTTC
CASTAGNNYGYTF
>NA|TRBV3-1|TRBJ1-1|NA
TGTGCCAGCAGCCAAGTAAACACAGGGCGGGGGACTGAAGCTTTCTTT
CASSQVNTGRGTEAFF
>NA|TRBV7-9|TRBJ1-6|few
TGTGCCAGCAGCTTACTGCAGGGGACTTCACCCCTCCACTTT
CASSLLQGTSPLHF
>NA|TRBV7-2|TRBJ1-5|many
TGTGCCAGCAGCCCCTCAAGGGGCAATCAGCCCCAGCATTTT
CASSPSRGNQPQHF
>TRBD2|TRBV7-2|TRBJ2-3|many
TGTGCCAGCAGCCCCGACGGGGGGTCAGATACGCAGTATTTT
CASSPDGGSDTQYF
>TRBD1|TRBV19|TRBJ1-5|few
TGTGCCAGTAGTGGGACAGGTCTGGCTTATAGCAATCAGCCCCAGCATTTT
CASSGTGLAYSNQPQHF
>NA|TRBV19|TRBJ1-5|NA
TGTGCCAGTAGTAGACTTACAACCTCCCCGGGTATTAGCAATCAGCCCCAGCATTTT
CASSRLTTSPGISNQPQHF
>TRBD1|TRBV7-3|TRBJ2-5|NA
TGTGCCAGCAGCCCAGACAGGGGCCTGAAGACCCAGTACTTC
CASSPDRGLKTQYF
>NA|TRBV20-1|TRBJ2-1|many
TGCAGTGCTAGCTCAGGTTACAATGAGCCAGGTGTGTTCTTC
CSASSGYNEPGVFF
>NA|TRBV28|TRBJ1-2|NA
TGTGCCAGCAGTCCGTCCCGGAGGGAGAAGGAGTATGGCTACACCTTC
CASSPSRREKEYGYTF
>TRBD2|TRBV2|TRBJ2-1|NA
TGTGCCAGCGCTATAGCGGGGGGGCTGTACAATGAGCAGTTCTTC
CASAIAGGLYNEQFF